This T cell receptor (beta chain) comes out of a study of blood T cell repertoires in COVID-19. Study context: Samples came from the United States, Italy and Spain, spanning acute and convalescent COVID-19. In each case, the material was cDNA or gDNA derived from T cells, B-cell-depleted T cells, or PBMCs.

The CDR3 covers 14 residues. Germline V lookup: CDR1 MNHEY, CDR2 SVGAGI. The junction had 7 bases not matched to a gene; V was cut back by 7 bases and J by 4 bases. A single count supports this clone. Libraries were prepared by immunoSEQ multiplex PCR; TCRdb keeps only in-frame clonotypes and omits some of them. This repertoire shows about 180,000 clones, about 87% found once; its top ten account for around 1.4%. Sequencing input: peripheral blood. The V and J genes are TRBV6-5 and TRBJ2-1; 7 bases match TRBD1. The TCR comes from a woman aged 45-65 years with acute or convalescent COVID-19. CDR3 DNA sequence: TGTGCCAGCACCCCCATCAGGGGGTACAATGAGCAGTTCTTC. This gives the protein CASTPIRGYNEQFF.